The present T cell receptor beta chain was sequenced within a study of neoadjuvant nivolumab and ipilimumab in lung cancer. Across the study: Nivolumab 3 mg/kg was given days 1, 15 and 29, plus ipilimumab 1 mg/kg day 1 in combination.

TCRdb's copy holds only in-frame clones and misses some; the assay was immunoSEQ multiplex PCR. The repertoire holds roughly 6,900 clones, around nine tenths seen once, with roughly 2.4% in the top ten. About this clone itself: The antigen is not known.

V lost 6 bases to trimming and J lost 8 bases; unmatched junction nucleotides: 2. The CDR3 loop spans 11 amino acids. CDR1 and CDR2 from the germline V gene are SQVTM and ANQGSEA. Study-level findings and limits: Only a single major-pathologic-response sample was available for clonality analysis. Resected tumors had greater TCR richness and clonality than uninvolved lung.

The chain couples TRBV29-1 to TRBJ1-4, with 8 bases identical to TRBD1. This material consisted of tumor tissue, taken after neoadjuvant nivolumab, alone or with ipilimumab, at or shortly before surgery. This TCR came from an adult with non-small cell lung cancer. Some clones in this sample may be carry-over from other donors' samples. The CDR3 sequence: CSVRQGEKLFF. The CDR3 DNA reads as TGCAGCGTACGACAGGGGGAAAAACTGTTTTTT.